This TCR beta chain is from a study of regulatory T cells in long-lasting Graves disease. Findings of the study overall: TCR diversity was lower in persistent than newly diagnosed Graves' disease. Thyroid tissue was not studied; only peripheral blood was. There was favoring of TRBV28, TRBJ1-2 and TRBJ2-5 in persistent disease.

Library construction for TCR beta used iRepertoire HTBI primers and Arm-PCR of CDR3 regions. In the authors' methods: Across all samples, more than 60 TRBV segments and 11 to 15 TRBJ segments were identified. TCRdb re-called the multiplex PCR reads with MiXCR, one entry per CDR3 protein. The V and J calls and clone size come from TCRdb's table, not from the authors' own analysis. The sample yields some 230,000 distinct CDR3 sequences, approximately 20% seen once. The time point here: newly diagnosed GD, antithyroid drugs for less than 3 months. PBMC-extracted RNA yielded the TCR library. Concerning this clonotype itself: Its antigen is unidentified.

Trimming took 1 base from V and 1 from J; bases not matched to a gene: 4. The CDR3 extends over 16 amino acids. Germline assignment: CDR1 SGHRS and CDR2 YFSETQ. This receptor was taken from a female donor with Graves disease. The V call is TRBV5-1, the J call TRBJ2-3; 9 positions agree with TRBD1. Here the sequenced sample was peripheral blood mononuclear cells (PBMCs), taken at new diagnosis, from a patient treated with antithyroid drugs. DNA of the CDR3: TGCGCCAGCAGCTTGAACAGGGGGCAGGGCACAGATACGCAGTATTTT. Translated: CASSLNRGQGTDTQYF.